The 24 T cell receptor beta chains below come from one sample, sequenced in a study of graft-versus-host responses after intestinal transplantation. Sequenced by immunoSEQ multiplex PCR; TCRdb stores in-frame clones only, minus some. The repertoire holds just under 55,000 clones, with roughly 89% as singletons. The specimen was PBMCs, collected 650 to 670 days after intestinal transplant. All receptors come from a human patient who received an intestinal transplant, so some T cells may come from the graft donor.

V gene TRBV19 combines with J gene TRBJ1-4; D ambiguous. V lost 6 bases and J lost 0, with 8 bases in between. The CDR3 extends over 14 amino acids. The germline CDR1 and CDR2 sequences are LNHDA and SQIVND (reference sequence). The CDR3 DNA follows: TGTGCCAGTAGCCCGATGGCAACTAATGAAAAACTGTTTTTT. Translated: CASSPMATNEKLFF.

CDR3 nucleotide sequence: TGTGCCAGCAGCCAAGAACTAGCGGGGGGACTAGCCAAAAACATTCAGTACTTC. Amino acids: CASSQELAGGLAKNIQYF. The chain links TRBV4-2 to TRBJ2-4, with 12 bases fitting TRBD2. CDR1 and CDR2 (germline): LGHNA, YNFKEQ. The ends lost 0 bases at V and 0 bases at J; junction bases unmatched: 3. The CDR3 is 18 residues long.

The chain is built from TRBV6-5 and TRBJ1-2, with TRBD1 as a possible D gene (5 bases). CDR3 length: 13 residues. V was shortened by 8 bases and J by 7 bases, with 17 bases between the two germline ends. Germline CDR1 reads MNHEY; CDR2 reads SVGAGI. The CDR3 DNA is TGTGCCAGCGTTGGCAGGGAGAGAAGTGGCTACACCTTC. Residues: CASVGRERSGYTF.

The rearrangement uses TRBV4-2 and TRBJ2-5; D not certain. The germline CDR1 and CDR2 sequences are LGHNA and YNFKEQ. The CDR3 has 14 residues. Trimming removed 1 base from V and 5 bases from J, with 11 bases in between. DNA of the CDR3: TGTGCCAGCAGCCAAGGAGGCAGGTGGGAGACCCAGTACTTC. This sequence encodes CASSQGGRWETQYF.

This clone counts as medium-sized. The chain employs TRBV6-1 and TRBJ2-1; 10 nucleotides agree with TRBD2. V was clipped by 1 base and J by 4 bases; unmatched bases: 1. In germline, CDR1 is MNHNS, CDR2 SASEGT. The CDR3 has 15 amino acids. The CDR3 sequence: CASSEEAGGYNEQFF. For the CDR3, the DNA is TGTGCCAGCAGTGAAGAAGCGGGGGGGTACAATGAGCAGTTCTTC.

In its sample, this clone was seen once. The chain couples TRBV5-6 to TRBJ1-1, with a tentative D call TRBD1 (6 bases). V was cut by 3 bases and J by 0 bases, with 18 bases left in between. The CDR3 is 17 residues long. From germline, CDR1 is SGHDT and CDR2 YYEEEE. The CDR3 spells CASSSFSQGPMNTEAFF. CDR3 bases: TGTGCCAGCAGCTCATTCTCACAGGGCCCCATGAACACTGAAGCTTTCTTT.

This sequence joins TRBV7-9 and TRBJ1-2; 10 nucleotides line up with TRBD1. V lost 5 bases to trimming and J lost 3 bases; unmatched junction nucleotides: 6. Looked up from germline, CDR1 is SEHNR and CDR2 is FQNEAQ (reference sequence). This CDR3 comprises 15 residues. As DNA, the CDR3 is TGTGCCAGCAGCCGCCGACAGGGGGCGGACTATGGCTACACCTTC. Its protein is CASSRRQGADYGYTF.

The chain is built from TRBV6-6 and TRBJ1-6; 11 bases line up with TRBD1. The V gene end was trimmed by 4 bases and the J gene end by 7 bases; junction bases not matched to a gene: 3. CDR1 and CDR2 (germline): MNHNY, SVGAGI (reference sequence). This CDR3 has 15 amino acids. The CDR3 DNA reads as TGTGCCAGCAGTTCCGGGACAGGGGGAAATTCACCCCTCCACTTT. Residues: CASSSGTGGNSPLHF.

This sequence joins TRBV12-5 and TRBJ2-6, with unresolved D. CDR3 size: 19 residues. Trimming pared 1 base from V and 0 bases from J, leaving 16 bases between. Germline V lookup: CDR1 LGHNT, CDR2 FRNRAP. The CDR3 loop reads CASGLASRLDSSGANVLTF. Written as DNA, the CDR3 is TGTGCTAGTGGTTTGGCTTCCAGACTGGATAGCTCTGGGGCCAACGTCCTGACTTTC.

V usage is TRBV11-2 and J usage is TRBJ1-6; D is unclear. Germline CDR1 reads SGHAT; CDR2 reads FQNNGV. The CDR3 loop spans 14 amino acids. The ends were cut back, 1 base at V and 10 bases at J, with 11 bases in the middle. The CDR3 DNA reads TGTGCCAGCAGCTTAGTCGTCGGGGTCTCACCCCTCCACTTT. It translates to CASSLVVGVSPLHF.

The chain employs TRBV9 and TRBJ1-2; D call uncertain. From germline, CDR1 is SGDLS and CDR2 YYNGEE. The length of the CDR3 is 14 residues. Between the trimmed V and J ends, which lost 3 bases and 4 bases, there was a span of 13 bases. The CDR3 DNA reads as TGTGCCAGCAGCGACGGGCGGCTCGGCTATGGCTACACCTTC. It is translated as CASSDGRLGYGYTF.

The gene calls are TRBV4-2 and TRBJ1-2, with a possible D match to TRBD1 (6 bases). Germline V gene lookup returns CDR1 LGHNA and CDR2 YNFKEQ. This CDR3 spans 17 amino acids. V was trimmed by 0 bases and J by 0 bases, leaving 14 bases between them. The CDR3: CASSQDVVGGPNYGYTF. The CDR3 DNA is TGTGCCAGCAGCCAAGACGTCGTTGGGGGGCCTAACTATGGCTACACCTTC.

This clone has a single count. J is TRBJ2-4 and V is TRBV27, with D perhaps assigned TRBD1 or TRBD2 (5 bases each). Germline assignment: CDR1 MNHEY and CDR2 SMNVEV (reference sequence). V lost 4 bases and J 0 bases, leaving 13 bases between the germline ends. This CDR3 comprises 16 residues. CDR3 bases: TGTGCCAGCAGTTCGAGGGCCGGGACAGCCAAAAACATTCAGTACTTC. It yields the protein CASSSRAGTAKNIQYF.

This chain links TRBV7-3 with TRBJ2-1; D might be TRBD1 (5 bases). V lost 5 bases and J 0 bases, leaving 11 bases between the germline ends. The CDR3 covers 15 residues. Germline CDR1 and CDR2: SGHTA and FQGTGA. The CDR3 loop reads CASSPTVSSYNEQFF. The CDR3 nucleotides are TGTGCCAGCAGCCCGACAGTTAGCTCCTACAATGAGCAGTTCTTC.

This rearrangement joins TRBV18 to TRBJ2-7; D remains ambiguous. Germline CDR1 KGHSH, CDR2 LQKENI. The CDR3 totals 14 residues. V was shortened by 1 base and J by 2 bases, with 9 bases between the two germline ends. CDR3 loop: CASSPLPGTYEQYF. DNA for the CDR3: TGTGCCAGCTCACCACTCCCGGGCACCTACGAGCAGTACTTC. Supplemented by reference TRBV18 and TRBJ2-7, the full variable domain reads NAGVMQNPRHLVRRRGQEARLRCSPMKGHSHVYWYRQLPEEGLKFMVYLQKENIIDESGMPKERFSAEFPKEGPSILRIQQVVRGDSAAYFCASSPLPGTYEQYFGPGTRLTVT.

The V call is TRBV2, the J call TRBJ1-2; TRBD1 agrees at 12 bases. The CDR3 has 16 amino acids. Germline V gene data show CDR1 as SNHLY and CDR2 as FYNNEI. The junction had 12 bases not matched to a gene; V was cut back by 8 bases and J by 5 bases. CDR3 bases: TGTGCCAGCCCCTCTGGGGACAGGGGGCCTAGGTATGGCTACACCTTC. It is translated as CASPSGDRGPRYGYTF.

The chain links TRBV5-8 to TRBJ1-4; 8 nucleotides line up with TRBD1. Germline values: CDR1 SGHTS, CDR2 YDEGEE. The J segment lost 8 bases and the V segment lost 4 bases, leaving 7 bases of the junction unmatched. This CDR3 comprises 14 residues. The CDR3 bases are TGTGCCAGCAGCCTAAGTGGGGACAGGGAAAAACTGTTTTTT. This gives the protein CASSLSGDREKLFF.

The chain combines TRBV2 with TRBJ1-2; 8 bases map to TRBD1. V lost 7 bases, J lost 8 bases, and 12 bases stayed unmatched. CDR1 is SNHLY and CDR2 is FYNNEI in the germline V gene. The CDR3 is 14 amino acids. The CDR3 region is CASIPGQGAQGYTF. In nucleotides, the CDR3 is TGTGCCAGCATACCGGGTCAGGGGGCGCAGGGCTACACCTTC.

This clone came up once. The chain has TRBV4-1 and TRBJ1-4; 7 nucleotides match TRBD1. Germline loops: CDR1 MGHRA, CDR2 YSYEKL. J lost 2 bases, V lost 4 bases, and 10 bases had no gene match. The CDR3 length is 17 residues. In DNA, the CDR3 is TGCGCCAGCAGCCCCCCAGGGGGGGCGGTGACTAATGAAAAACTGTTTTTT. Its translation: CASSPPGGAVTNEKLFF.

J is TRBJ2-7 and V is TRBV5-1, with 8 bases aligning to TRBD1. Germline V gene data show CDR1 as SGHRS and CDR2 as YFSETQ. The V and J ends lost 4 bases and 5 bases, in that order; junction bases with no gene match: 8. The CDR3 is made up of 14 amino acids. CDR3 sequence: CASSEATGDHEQYF. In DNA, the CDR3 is TGCGCCAGCAGCGAGGCGACAGGGGACCACGAGCAGTACTTC.

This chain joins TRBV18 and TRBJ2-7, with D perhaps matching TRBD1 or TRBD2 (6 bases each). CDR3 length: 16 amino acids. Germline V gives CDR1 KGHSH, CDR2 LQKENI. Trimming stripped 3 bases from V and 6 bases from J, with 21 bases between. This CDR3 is CASSPFVRVGGSEQYF. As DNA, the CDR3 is TGTGCCAGCTCACCGTTTGTTCGGGTCGGGGGCTCCGAGCAGTACTTC. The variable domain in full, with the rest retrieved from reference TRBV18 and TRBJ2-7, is NAGVMQNPRHLVRRRGQEARLRCSPMKGHSHVYWYRQLPEEGLKFMVYLQKENIIDESGMPKERFSAEFPKEGPSILRIQQVVRGDSAAYFCASSPFVRVGGSEQYFGPGTRLTVT.

CDR3 bases: TGTGCCAGCAGTGACCTTATAGCGGGGCGGAATGAGCAGTTCTTC. It yields the protein CASSDLIAGRNEQFF. The chain employs TRBV6-4 and TRBJ2-1; TRBD2 matches 8 bases. This CDR3 has 15 residues. V lost 2 bases to trimming and J lost 7 bases; unmatched junction nucleotides: 7. Germline values: CDR1 MRHNA, CDR2 SNTAGT.

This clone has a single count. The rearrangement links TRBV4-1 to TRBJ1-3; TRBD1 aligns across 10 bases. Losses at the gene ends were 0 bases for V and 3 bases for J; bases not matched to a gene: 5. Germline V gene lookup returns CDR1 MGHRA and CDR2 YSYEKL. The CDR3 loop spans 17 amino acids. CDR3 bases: TGCGCCAGCAGCCAAGATACGGGACAGGGGTTTGGAAACACCATATATTTT. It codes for CASSQDTGQGFGNTIYF.

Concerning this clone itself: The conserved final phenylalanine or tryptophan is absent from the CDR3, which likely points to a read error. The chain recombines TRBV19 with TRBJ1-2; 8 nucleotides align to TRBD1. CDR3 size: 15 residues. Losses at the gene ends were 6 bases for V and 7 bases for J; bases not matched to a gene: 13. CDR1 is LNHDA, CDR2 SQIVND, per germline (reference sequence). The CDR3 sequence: CASRPGQGPSGGYTL. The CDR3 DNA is TGTGCCAGTAGACCTGGACAGGGCCCGAGTGGTGGCTACACCCTC.